This TCR beta chain was recovered during a study of blood T cell repertoires in COVID-19. This clone has only a few counts. TCRdb keeps only in-frame clones here, not all; method: immunoSEQ multiplex PCR. The sample consists of approximately 160,000 clones, under 85% of them appearing once. The CDR3 runs 15 residues. CDR1 and CDR2 from the germline V gene are ENHRY and SYGVKD. Trimming cost V 6 bases and J 0 bases; bases outside gene matches: 4. The rearrangement joins TRBV10-3 to TRBJ1-4, with 7 bases fitting TRBD1. Sequences were obtained from peripheral blood. The clonotype originates from a man between 60 and 75 years old who had recovered from COVID-19. The CDR3 reads CAIRTGSATNEKLFF. CDR3 DNA sequence: TGTGCCATCAGGACAGGGTCTGCAACTAATGAAAAACTGTTTTTT.